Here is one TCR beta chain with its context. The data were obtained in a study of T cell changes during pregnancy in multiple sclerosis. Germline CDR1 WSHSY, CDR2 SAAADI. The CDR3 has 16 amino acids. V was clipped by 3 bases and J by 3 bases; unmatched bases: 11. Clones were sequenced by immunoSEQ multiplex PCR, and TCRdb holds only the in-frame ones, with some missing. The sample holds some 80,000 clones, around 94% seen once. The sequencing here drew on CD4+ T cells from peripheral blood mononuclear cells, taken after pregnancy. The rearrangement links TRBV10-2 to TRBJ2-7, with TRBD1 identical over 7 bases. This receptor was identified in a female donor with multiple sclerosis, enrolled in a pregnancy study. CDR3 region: CASSDILGRGIYEQYF. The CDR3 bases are TGCGCCAGCAGTGACATTCTTGGCAGGGGGATCTACGAGCAGTACTTC.